Presented here are 2 T cell receptor beta chains from one specimen sequenced in a study of blood T cell repertoires in COVID-19. Assay used: immunoSEQ multiplex PCR; TCRdb lists only in-frame clones, some missing. The table includes 150,000 or so clones, approximately 88% detected once. The sequencing input was peripheral blood. The receptors were sampled from a man aged 50 or older with acute or convalescent COVID-19.

This sequence joins TRBV7-9 and TRBJ2-7; 12 bases are shared with TRBD1. Germline CDR1 is SEHNR and CDR2 is FQNEAQ (reference sequence). V lost 5 bases and J lost 2; bases outside the gene matches: 7. CDR3 size: 16 residues. DNA of the CDR3: TGTGCCAGCAGCCCATTGGGACAGGGGGCGACCTACGAGCAGTACTTC. Encoded protein: CASSPLGQGATYEQYF.

A word on this clone: The same CDR3 can be traced to other DNA sequences in this sample. The chain employs TRBV28 and TRBJ1-1; 8 bases map to TRBD1. Germline V gene sequence: CDR1 MDHEN, CDR2 SYDVKM. The CDR3 contains 14 residues. V dropped 3 bases and J dropped 4; count of bases not matched to a gene: 4. The CDR3 DNA reads as TGTGCCAGCAGTTTTCCTACAGGGGGCACTGAAGCTTTCTTT. Translation: CASSFPTGGTEAFF.